This TCR beta chain derives from a study of blood T cell repertoires in COVID-19. This CDR3 is built from 16 residues. V was clipped by 3 bases and J by 2 bases; unmatched bases: 9. Germline V gene data show CDR1 as SGHTA and CDR2 as FQGNSA. Clones were read by immunoSEQ multiplex PCR, and TCRdb kept only the in-frame ones, dropping some. This table has 150,000 to 200,000 clones, roughly four fifths appearing once. The rearrangement joins TRBV7-2 to TRBJ2-7, with TRBD1 matching over 8 bases. Sequenced sample: peripheral blood. The origin of this receptor is a human donor in a cohort sampled during active COVID-19. CDR3: CASSFRGTGRTYEQYF. The CDR3 DNA sequence: TGTGCCAGCAGCTTTAGAGGGACAGGTCGGACCTACGAGCAGTACTTC. The whole variable domain, filled in from reference TRBV7-2 and TRBJ2-7, reads GAGVSQSPSNKVTEKGKDVELRCDPISGHTALYWYRQSLGQGLEFLIYFQGNSAPDKSGLPSDRFSAERTGGSVSTLTIQRTQQEDSAVYLCASSFRGTGRTYEQYFGPGTRLTVT.